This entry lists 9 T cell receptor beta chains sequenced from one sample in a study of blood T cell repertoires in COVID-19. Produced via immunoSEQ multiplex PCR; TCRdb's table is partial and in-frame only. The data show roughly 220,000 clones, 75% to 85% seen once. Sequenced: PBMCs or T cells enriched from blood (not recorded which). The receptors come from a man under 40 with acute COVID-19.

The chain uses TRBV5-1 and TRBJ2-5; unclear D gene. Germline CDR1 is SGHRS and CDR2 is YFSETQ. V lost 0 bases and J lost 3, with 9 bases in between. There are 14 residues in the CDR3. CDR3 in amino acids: CASSLDTAKETQYF. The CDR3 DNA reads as TGCGCCAGCAGCTTGGATACAGCTAAAGAGACCCAGTACTTC.

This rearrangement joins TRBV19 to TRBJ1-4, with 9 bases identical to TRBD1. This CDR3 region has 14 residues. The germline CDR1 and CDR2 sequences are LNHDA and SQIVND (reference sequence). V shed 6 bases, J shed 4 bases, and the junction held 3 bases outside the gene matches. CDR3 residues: CASRTGGGNEKLFF. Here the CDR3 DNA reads TGTGCCAGTAGGACAGGGGGAGGTAATGAAAAACTGTTTTTT.

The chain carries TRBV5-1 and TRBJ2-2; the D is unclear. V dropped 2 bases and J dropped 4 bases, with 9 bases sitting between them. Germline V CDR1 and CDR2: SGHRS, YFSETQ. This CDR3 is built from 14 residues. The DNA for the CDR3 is TGCGCCAGCAGCTTCGAACCAGGCACCGGGGAGCTGTTTTTT. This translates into CASSFEPGTGELFF.

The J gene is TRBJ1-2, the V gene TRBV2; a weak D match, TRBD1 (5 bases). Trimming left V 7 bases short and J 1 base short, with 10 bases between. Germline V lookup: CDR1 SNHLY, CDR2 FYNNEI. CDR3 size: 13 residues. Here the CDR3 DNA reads TGTGCCAGCAAACTACAGGTTAACTATGGCTACACCTTC. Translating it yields CASKLQVNYGYTF.

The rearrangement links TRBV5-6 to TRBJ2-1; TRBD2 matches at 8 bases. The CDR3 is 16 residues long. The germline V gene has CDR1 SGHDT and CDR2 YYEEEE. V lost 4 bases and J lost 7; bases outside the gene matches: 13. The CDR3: CASSLIPRGGRNEQFF. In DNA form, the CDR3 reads TGTGCCAGCAGCCTCATTCCCCGGGGGGGCAGGAATGAGCAGTTCTTC.

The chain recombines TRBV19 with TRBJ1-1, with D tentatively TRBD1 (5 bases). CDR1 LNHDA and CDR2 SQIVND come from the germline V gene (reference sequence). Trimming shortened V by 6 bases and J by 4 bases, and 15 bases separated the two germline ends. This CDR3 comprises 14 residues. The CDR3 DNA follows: TGTGCCAGTAGCAAGGACAAATGGGGCACTGAAGCTTTCTTT. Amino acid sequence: CASSKDKWGTEAFF.

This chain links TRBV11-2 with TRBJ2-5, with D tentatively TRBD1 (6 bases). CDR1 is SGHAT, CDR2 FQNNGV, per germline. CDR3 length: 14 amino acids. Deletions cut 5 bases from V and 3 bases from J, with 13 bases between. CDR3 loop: CASSLNQGKETQYF. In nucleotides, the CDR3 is TGTGCCAGCAGCCTGAACCAGGGGAAAGAGACCCAGTACTTC.

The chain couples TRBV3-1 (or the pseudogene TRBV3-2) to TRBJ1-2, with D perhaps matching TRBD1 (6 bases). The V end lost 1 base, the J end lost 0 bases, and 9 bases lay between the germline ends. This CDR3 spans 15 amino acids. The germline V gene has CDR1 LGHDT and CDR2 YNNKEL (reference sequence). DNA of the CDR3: TGTGCCAGCAGCCAAGCCGGGACACCTAACTATGGCTACACCTTC. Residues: CASSQAGTPNYGYTF.

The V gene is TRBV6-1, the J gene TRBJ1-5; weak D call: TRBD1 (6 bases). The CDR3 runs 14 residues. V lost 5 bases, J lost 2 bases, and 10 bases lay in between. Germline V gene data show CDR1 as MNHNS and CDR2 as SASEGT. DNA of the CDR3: TGTGCCAGCAGTCCAGGGGCCGGCAATCAGCCCCAGCATTTT. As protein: CASSPGAGNQPQHF.